The 14 T cell receptor beta chains reported below all come from one sample, sequenced in a study of CD8+ T cells in alopecia areata. Investigators isolated RNA and reverse transcribed it into cDNA to act as the sequencing template. The table came from immunoSEQ multiplex PCR; TCRdb's copy has only in-frame clones and leaves some out. Among under 150,000 clones listed, approximately 57% were seen once. Documented treatment: oral pan-JAK inhibitor, 5-10 mg twice daily. Here the sequenced sample was CD4+ T cells sorted from blood, taken at week 4, from a patient treated with tofacitinib. These receptors came from a human donor with alopecia areata.

There are a few counts of this clone. The CDR3 DNA is TGTGCCAGCAGTGTGCCGGGATCCGGTGGCTACACCTTC. The encoded protein is CASSVPGSGGYTF. The chain recombines TRBV25-1 with TRBJ1-2; D remains unclear. V lost 4 bases to trimming and J lost 7 bases, with 13 bases between them. From germline, CDR1 is MGHDK and CDR2 SYGVNS. CDR3 length equals 13 residues.

The chain uses TRBV7-9 and TRBJ2-2, with 8 nucleotides matching TRBD1. Germline CDR1 SEHNR, CDR2 FQNEAQ (reference sequence). The J segment lost 7 bases and the V segment lost 5 bases, leaving 3 bases of the junction unmatched. This CDR3 has 13 amino acids. The CDR3 reads CASSPTGGGELFF. The DNA of the CDR3 is TGTGCCAGCAGCCCAACAGGGGGCGGGGAGCTGTTTTTT.

V usage is TRBV4-3 and J usage is TRBJ2-3; D remains unclear. The germline V gene has CDR1 LGHNA and CDR2 YSLEER. V lost 1 base, J lost 1 base, and 6 bases lay in between. This CDR3 has 14 residues. DNA for the CDR3: TGCGCCAGCAGCCAAGTCCAGGGCACAGATACGCAGTATTTT. Translation: CASSQVQGTDTQYF.

V gene TRBV5-1 combines with J gene TRBJ2-1; 10 bases fit TRBD2. V was clipped by 6 bases and J by 5 bases; unmatched bases: 8. The V gene's germline CDR1 is SGHRS and CDR2 YFSETQ. This CDR3 contains 15 residues. The CDR3 spells CASNPLAGVNNEQFF. Written as DNA, the CDR3 is TGCGCCAGCAATCCTCTAGCGGGGGTAAACAATGAGCAGTTCTTC.

The chain is built from TRBV28 and TRBJ1-2; 7 nucleotides agree with TRBD1. Germline CDR1 and CDR2: MDHEN and SYDVKM. This CDR3 is 14 amino acids long. V lost 2 bases, J lost 2 bases, and 2 bases stayed unmatched. Here the CDR3 DNA reads TGTGCCAGCAGTTTAGGGACAGCCAACTATGGCTACACCTTC. This encodes CASSLGTANYGYTF.

This clone showed up just a few times. CDR3 amino acids: CASSFEGRNTEAFF. CDR3 nucleotide sequence: TGCGCCAGCAGCTTTGAAGGCCGGAACACTGAAGCTTTCTTT. The genes are TRBV5-1 and TRBJ1-1; D is unclear. Germline V gene data show CDR1 as SGHRS and CDR2 as YFSETQ. CDR3 length equals 14 residues. Trimming took off 2 bases at V and 1 base at J, with 9 bases between the two ends.

This clone was observed once. DNA for the CDR3: TGTGCCAGCAACCCCACTAGCGCGAGGATTGGCATTCAGTACTTC. Translation: CASNPTSARIGIQYF. The chain uses TRBV2 and TRBJ2-4; 7 bases agree with TRBD2. The CDR3 totals 15 residues. The V and J ends lost 7 bases and 9 bases, in that order; junction bases with no gene match: 15. The germline gives CDR1 SNHLY, CDR2 FYNNEI.

This clone came up a few times. J is TRBJ2-1 and V is TRBV2; TRBD2 matches 10 bases. Germline values: CDR1 SNHLY, CDR2 FYNNEI. Unmatched junction bases numbered 9, after V lost 3 bases and J lost 7 bases. This CDR3 is 16 amino acids long. CDR3 protein: CASSDPLAGVGNEQFF. CDR3 sequence (DNA): TGTGCCAGCAGTGACCCTCTAGCGGGAGTTGGTAATGAGCAGTTCTTC.

This clone was seen a handful of times. The chain recombines TRBV5-1 with TRBJ2-3; tentatively, D is TRBD1 (6 bases). The CDR3 contains 15 residues. The germline gives CDR1 SGHRS, CDR2 YFSETQ. Trimming stripped 5 bases from V and 0 bases from J, with 13 bases between. CDR3 nucleotides: TGCGCCAGCAGTTACGCCGGACAGAGCACAGATACGCAGTATTTT. As protein: CASSYAGQSTDTQYF.

The CDR3 sequence: CSVGWRNQETQYF. Here the CDR3 DNA reads TGCAGCGTTGGTTGGCGGAACCAAGAGACCCAGTACTTC. The V gene is TRBV29-1, the J gene TRBJ2-5; D gene uncertain. Trimming cost V 4 bases and J 0 bases, with 9 bases left between them. Germline loops: CDR1 SQVTM, CDR2 ANQGSEA. The CDR3 has 13 amino acids.

This rearrangement joins TRBV9 to TRBJ2-3; weak D call: TRBD2 (5 bases). The CDR3 sequence is 15 residues long. Germline-derived CDR1 and CDR2 are SGDLS and YYNGEE. Trimming left V 6 bases short and J 3 bases short, with 17 bases between. As DNA, the CDR3 is TGTGCCAGCAACCCGGCGGGCCCGGGGACAGATACGCAGTATTTT. Protein product: CASNPAGPGTDTQYF.

The CDR3 loop is CASSANPSQETQYF. The CDR3 coding sequence is TGTGCCAGCAGCGCAAACCCGTCTCAAGAGACCCAGTACTTC. The rearrangement links TRBV9 to TRBJ2-5; D call uncertain. CDR1 SGDLS and CDR2 YYNGEE come from the germline V gene. This CDR3 has 14 residues. Deletions cut 3 bases from V and 2 bases from J, with 11 bases between.

The V gene is TRBV14, the J gene TRBJ2-5; D is undetermined. The length of the CDR3 is 13 residues. The V end was cut by 5 bases, the J end by 4 bases, with 11 bases between. The germline V gene has CDR1 SGHDN and CDR2 FVKESK. CDR3 sequence: CASSFSLRETQYF. The CDR3 DNA follows: TGTGCCAGCAGCTTTAGTTTAAGAGAGACCCAGTACTTC.

This clone was seen a handful of times. The chain employs TRBV6-5 and TRBJ1-2; no clear D. Deletions cut 6 bases from V and 2 bases from J, with 10 bases between. The germline V gene encodes CDR1 MNHEY and CDR2 SVGAGI. This CDR3 spans 13 amino acids. The CDR3 sequence: CASRPTQNYGYTF. CDR3 nucleotides: TGTGCCAGCAGACCAACTCAGAACTATGGCTACACCTTC.